This TCR beta chain was sequenced in a study of blood T cell repertoires in COVID-19. Assay used: immunoSEQ multiplex PCR; TCRdb lists only in-frame clones, some missing. The profile shows over 200,000 clones, 65% to 90% of them singletons. This CDR3 spans 14 amino acids. Germline-derived CDR1 and CDR2 are SNHLY and FYNNEI. Trimming removed 1 base from V and 3 bases from J, with 10 bases in between. The clonotype comes from a human donor in a cohort sampled during active COVID-19. The genes are TRBV2 and TRBJ2-7; TRBD2 is a possible D gene (6 bases). The sequenced material came from peripheral blood. DNA for the CDR3: TGTGCCAGCAGTGAAGGGAGCGGGTTCTACGAGCAGTACTTC. Protein: CASSEGSGFYEQYF.